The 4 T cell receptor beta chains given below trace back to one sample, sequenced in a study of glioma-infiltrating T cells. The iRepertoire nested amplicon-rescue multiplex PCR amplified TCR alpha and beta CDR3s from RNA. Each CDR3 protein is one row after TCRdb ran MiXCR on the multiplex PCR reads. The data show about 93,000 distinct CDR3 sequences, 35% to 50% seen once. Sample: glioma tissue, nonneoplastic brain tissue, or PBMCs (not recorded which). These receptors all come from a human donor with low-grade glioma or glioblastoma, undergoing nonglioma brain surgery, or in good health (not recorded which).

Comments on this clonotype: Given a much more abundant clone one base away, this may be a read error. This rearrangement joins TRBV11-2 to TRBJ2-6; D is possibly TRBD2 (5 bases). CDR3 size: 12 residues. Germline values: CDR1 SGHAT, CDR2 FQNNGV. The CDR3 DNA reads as TGTGGCAGCAGCGGTGGGGCCAACGTCCTGACTTTC. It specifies CGSSGGANVLTF.

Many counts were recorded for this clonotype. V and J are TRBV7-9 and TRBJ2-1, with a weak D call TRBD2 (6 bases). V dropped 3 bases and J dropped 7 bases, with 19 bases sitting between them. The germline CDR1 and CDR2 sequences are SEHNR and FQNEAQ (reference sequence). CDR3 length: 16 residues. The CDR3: CASSLGGGLLGNEQFF. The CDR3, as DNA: TGTGCCAGCAGCTTGGGGGGAGGACTTTTGGGGAATGAGCAGTTCTTC.

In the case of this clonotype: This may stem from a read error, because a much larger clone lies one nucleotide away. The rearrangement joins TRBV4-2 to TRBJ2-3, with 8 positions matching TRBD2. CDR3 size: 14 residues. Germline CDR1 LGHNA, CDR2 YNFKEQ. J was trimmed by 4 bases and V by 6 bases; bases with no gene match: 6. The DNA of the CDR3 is TGTGCCAGCAGGGACCGGGGGGGCCCAGATACGCAGTATTTT. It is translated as CASRDRGGPDTQYF.

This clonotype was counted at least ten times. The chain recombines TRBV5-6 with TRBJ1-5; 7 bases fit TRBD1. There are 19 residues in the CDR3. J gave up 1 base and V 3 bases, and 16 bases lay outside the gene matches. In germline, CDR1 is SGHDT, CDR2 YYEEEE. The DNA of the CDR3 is TGTGCCAGCAGCTCAGCCCGGGACAGCTTATGGGGGAGCAATCAGCCCCAGCATTTT. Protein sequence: CASSSARDSLWGSNQPQHF.